The clone carrying this TCR beta chain was seen more than once but under ten times. This CDR3 is 15 amino acids long. The V and J ends lost 3 bases and 2 bases, in that order; junction bases with no gene match: 5. Germline CDR1 and CDR2: KGHSH and LQKENI. This sample was taken from a study of blood T cell repertoires in COVID-19. Study summary: The cDNA or gDNA used as material had been derived from T cells, B-cell-depleted T cells, or PBMCs.

Sequenced by immunoSEQ multiplex PCR; TCRdb stores in-frame clones only, minus some. The table includes approximately 170,000 clones, about 85% detected once. The specimen sequenced was peripheral blood. This receptor was obtained from an older woman with COVID-19, enrolled during active disease. The gene calls are TRBV18 and TRBJ2-3, with 7 bases aligning to TRBD1. The CDR3 nucleotides are TGTGCCAGCTCACCGTTGGACAGGCTCACAGATACGCAGTATTTT. Translation gives CASSPLDRLTDTQYF.